The present entry profiles one T cell receptor (beta chain) with its context. Its specificity is not known. The read gets to within 3 residues of the CDR3 end, and the germline J gene fills in the rest. CDR1 SGHRS and CDR2 YFSETQ come from the germline V gene. CDR3 length: 14 amino acids. The V gene end was trimmed by 3 bases and the J gene end by 4 bases; junction bases not matched to a gene: 5. The sample originates from a study of Tregs in tolerant kidney transplant recipients. Study-wide results and limits: Few patients were studied, so findings need validation in larger groups.

Mixed chimerism was transient after nonmyeloablative marrow transplants from related graft donors. The assay was immunoSEQ multiplex PCR, and TCRdb's table has in-frame clones only and misses some. Recorded for this sample: approximately 30,000 clones. The specimen comprised CD4+ T cells from blood (PBMCs), sampled 24 months after the transplant. The receptor was isolated from a human patient who received a combined kidney and bone marrow transplant. Certain T cells may be donor cells from the graft. V usage is TRBV5-1 and J usage is TRBJ2-7, with 9 bases matching TRBD1. The sequenced CDR3 bases are TGCGCCAGCAGCTCATCGGGACAGGGATACGAG. It specifies CASSSSGQGYE. The complete CDR3 protein is CASSSSGQGYEQYF.